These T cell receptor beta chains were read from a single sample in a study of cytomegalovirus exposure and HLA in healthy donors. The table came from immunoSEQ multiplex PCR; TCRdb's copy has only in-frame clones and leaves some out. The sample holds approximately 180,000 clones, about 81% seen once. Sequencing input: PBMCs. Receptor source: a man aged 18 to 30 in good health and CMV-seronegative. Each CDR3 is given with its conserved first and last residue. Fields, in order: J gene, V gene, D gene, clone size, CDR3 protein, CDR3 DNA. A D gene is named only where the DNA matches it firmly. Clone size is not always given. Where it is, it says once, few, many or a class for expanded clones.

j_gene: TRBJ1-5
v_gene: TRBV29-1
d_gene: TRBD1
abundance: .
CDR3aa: CSVVYRGGEPQHF
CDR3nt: TGCAGCGTTGTGTACAGGGGTGGAGAGCCCCAGCATTTT

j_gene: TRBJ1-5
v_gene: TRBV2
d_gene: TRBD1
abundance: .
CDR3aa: CASSGDREGQPQHF
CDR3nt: TGTGCCAGCAGTGGGGACAGGGAGGGTCAGCCCCAGCATTTT

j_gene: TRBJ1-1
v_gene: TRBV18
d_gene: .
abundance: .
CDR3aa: CASSPEAGGNLAEAFF
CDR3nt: TGTGCCAGCTCACCGGAGGCAGGCGGAAATCTAGCAGAGGCTTTCTTT

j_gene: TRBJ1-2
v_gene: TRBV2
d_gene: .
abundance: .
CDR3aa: CASSRETYGYTF
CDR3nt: TGTGCCAGCAGTCGGGAGACCTATGGCTACACCTTC

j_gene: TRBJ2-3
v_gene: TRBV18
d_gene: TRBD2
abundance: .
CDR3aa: CASSPGLAGISTDTQYF
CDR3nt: TGTGCCAGCTCGCCGGGACTAGCGGGGATTAGCACAGATACGCAGTATTTT

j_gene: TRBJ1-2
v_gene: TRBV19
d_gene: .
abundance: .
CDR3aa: CASSWPGAYGYTF
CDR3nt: TGTGCCAGTAGTTGGCCTGGGGCCTATGGCTACACCTTC

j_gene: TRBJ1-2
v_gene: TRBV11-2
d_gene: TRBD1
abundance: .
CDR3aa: CASSLGGTVYGYTF
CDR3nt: TGTGCCAGCAGCTTAGGCGGGACAGTCTATGGCTACACCTTC

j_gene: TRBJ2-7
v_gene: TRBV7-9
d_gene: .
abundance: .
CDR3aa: CASSRSYEQYF
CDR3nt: TGTGCCAGCAGCCGCTCCTACGAGCAGTACTTC

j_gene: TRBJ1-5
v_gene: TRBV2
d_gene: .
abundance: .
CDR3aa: CASSGGADSNQPQHF
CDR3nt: TGTGCCAGCAGCGGCGGGGCAGATAGCAATCAGCCCCAGCATTTT

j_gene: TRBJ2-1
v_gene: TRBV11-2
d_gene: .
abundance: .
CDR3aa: CASSFDGAGSSYNEQFF
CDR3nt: TGTGCCAGCAGCTTCGACGGAGCGGGCAGCTCCTACAATGAGCAGTTCTTC

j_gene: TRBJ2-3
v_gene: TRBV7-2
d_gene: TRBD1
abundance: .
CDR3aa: CASSLGLGQVTDTQYF
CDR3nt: TGTGCCAGCAGCTTAGGTCTGGGACAGGTGACAGATACGCAGTATTTT

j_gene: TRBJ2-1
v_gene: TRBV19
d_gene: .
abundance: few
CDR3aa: CASSSGRGTVNEQFF
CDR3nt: TGTGCCAGTAGTAGTGGTCGGGGGACCGTTAATGAGCAGTTCTTC

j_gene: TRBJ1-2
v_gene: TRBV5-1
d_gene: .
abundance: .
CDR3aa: CASRSPRGGYTF
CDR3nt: TGCGCCAGCAGATCTCCCCGGGGTGGCTACACCTTC

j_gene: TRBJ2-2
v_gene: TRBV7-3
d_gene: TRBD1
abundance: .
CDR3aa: CASSLRDGTGTANTGELFF
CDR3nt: TGTGCCAGCAGCTTAAGGGATGGTACCGGGACAGCGAACACCGGGGAGCTGTTTTTT

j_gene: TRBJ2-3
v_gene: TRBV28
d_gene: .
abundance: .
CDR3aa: CASSLSSWRISTDTQYF
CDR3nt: TGTGCCAGCAGTTTATCCTCTTGGCGGATTAGCACAGATACGCAGTATTTT

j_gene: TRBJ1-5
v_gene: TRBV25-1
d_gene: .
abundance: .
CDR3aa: CASGTQGSHQPQHF
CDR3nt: TGTGCCAGCGGAACACAGGGTAGTCATCAGCCCCAGCATTTT

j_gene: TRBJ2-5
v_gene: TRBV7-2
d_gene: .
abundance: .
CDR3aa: CASSRSRGYQETQYF
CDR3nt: TGTGCCAGCAGCCGAAGCCGGGGGTACCAAGAGACCCAGTACTTC

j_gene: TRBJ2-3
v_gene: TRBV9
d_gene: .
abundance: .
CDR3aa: CASSVAGVIDTQYF
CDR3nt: TGTGCCAGCAGCGTAGCGGGAGTGATAGATACGCAGTATTTT

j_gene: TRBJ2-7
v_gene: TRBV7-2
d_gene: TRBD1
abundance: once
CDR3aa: CASSLRAGQGGEQYF
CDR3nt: TGTGCCAGCAGCTTAAGGGCGGGACAGGGAGGAGAGCAGTACTTC

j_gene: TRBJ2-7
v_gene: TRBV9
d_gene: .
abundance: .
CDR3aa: CASSLGHSYEQYF
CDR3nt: TGTGCCAGCAGCCTCGGTCACTCCTACGAGCAGTACTTC

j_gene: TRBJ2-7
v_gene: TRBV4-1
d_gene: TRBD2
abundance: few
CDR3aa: CAAGGSFGSYEQYF
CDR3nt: TGCGCCGCGGGGGGCTCCTTTGGGTCCTACGAGCAGTACTTC

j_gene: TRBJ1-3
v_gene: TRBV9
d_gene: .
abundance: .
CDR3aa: CASSVVGHASSGNTIYF
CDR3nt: TGTGCCAGCAGCGTTGTGGGACACGCGAGCTCTGGAAACACCATATATTTT

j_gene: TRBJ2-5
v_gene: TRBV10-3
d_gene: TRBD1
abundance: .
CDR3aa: CAIRGQLPSETQYF
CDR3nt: TGTGCCATCAGGGGACAGCTGCCTTCGGAGACCCAGTACTTC

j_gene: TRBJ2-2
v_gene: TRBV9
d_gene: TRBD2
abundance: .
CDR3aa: CASSAGLAGSGELFF
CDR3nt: TGTGCCAGCAGCGCTGGACTAGCGGGATCCGGGGAGCTGTTTTTT

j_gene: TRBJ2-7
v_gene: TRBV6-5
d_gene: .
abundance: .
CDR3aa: CASSYSNSAEPYEQYF
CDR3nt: TGTGCCAGCAGTTACTCGAATTCTGCGGAGCCCTACGAGCAGTACTTC

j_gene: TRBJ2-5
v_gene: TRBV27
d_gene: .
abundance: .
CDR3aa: CASSSQQETQYF
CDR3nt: TGTGCCAGCAGTTCACAGCAAGAGACCCAGTACTTC

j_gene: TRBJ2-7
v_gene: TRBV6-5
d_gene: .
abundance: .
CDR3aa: CASGWEEQYF
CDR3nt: TGTGCCAGCGGTTGGGAGGAGCAGTACTTC

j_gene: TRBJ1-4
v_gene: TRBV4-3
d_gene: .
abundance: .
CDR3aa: CASSQKYSGTGHEKLFF
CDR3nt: TGCGCCAGCAGCCAAAAGTACAGCGGGACCGGACATGAAAAACTGTTTTTT

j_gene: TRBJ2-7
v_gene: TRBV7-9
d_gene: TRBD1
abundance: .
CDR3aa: CASSLVSTGAREQYF
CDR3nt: TGTGCCAGCAGCTTAGTTTCCACAGGGGCGAGGGAGCAGTACTTC